This is a list of T cell receptor beta chains from one sample in a study of early T cells in non-severe SARS-CoV-2 infection. Each CDR3 protein gets one entry after TCRdb re-called the 5' RACE reads with MiXCR. The sample shows about 82,000 distinct CDR3 sequences, roughly 13% of them seen only once. The specimen was whole blood. Receptor source: an adult who was a healthcare worker with PCR-confirmed SARS-CoV-2 infection or an uninfected control (not recorded which). CDR3s include the opening cysteine and the closing phenylalanine or tryptophan. The D gene is left open where the match is weak. Not all rows give a size; the values are once, few, many and, for expanded clones, a class.

CASSQTSGSFGEQFF,TGTGCCAGCAGCCAGACTAGCGGGAGTTTTGGTGAGCAGTTCTTC,-,TRBJ2-1,TRBD2,TRBV11-2
CSVGQGTNTEAFF,TGCAGCGTCGGACAGGGGACGAACACTGAAGCTTTCTTT,-,TRBJ1-1,TRBD1,TRBV29-1
CASSLGPGTDTEAFF,TGTGCCAGCAGCTTAGGCCCAGGGACGGACACTGAAGCTTTCTTT,few,TRBJ1-1,-,TRBV13
CASSPRGTSGRGADTQYF,TGTGCCAGCAGCCCCCGCGGGACTAGCGGGAGAGGCGCAGATACGCAGTATTTT,-,TRBJ2-3,TRBD2,TRBV7-2
CASSPGEPGNTIYF,TGTGCCAGCTCACCAGGGGAGCCTGGAAACACCATATATTTT,few,TRBJ1-3,-,TRBV18
CASSLTWDRVYEQYF,TGTGCCAGCAGCTTAACTTGGGACAGGGTCTACGAGCAGTACTTC,few,TRBJ2-7,TRBD1,TRBV7-2
CASSPNAPQGAAGAEAFF,TGTGCCAGCAGTCCTAACGCACCCCAGGGGGCGGCGGGGGCTGAAGCTTTCTTT,many,TRBJ1-1,TRBD1,TRBV6-6
CSASSTGLEAFF,TGCAGTGCTAGCAGTACAGGCCTTGAAGCTTTCTTT,-,TRBJ1-1,-,TRBV20-1
CSAGPTDTQYF,TGCAGTGCAGGGCCCACAGATACGCAGTATTTT,many,TRBJ2-3,-,TRBV20-1
CASGREGTEAFF,TGTGCCAGTGGTCGGGAGGGCACTGAAGCTTTCTTT,-,TRBJ1-1,-,TRBV6-1
CASSAGRANSPLHF,TGTGCCAGCAGCGCAGGGAGGGCGAATTCACCCCTCCACTTT,-,TRBJ1-6,-,TRBV7-9
CASSRRTGGHEQYF,TGCGCCAGCAGCAGACGGACAGGGGGACACGAGCAGTACTTC,few,TRBJ2-7,TRBD1,TRBV5-1
CASRITGELFF,TGTGCCAGCAGAATCACCGGGGAGCTGTTTTTT,few,TRBJ2-2,-,TRBV6-4
CASSLGQGVTTDTQYF,TGCGCCAGCAGCTTGGGACAGGGGGTTACCACAGATACGCAGTATTTT,few,TRBJ2-3,TRBD1,TRBV5-1
CASSIGSYWAYEQYF,TGTGCCAGCAGTATTGGGAGCTATTGGGCCTACGAGCAGTACTTC,-,TRBJ2-7,-,TRBV27
CASSIGQGNSPLHF,TGCGCCAGCAGCATAGGACAGGGGAATTCACCCCTCCACTTT,few,TRBJ1-6,TRBD1,TRBV5-1